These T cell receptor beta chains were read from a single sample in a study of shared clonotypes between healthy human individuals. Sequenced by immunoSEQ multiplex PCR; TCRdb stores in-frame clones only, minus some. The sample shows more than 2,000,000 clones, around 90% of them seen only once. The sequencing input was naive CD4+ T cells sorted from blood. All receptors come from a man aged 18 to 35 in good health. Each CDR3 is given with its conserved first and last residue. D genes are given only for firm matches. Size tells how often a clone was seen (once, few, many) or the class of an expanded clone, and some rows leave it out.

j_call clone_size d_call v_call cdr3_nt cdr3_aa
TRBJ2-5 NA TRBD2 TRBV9 TGTGCCAGCAGCGTAGGCACTAGCGGGGGCCCCGTTCAGACCCAGTACTTC CASSVGTSGGPVQTQYF
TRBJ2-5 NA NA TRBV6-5 TGTGCCAGCAGTTACGCTTTAGGAGAGACCCAGTACTTC CASSYALGETQYF
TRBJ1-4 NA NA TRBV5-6 TGTGCCAGCAGCTTGTACGCACCGGAGTCGGAAAAACTGTTTTTT CASSLYAPESEKLFF
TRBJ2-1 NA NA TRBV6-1 TGTGCCAGCAGTGAAGCGGGCCCACTCAGTGCCTACAATGAGCAGTTCTTC CASSEAGPLSAYNEQFF
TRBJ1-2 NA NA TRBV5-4 TGTGCCAGCAGCGGGGCTACTAACTATGGCTACACCTTC CASSGATNYGYTF
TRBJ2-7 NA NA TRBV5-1 TGCGCCAGCAGCCTCGGGACAATCAACTCCTACGAGCAGTACTTC CASSLGTINSYEQYF
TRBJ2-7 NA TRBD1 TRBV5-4 TGTGCCAGCAGCTTAGGACAGGGGATTTCCTACGAGCAGTACTTC CASSLGQGISYEQYF
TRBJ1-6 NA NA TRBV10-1 TGCGCCAGCAGTGAGGATTATAATTCACCCCTCCACTTT CASSEDYNSPLHF
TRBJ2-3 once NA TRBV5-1 TGCGCCAGCAGCTTGGAATGGGCCGATACGCAGTATTTT CASSLEWADTQYF
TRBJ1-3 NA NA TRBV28 TGTGCCAGCAGTCCCCCCCCCGGGAATGGAAACACCATATATTTT CASSPPPGNGNTIYF